These 4 T cell receptor beta chains came from one sample sequenced in a study of shared clonotypes between healthy human individuals. Naive CD8 isolation took CD45RO-negative cells positively selected for CCR7 and excluded terminally differentiated effector memory CD45RA+ cells. Repertoires were generated with immunoSEQ multiplex PCR, while TCRdb's copy carries only in-frame clones and drops some. This sample has about 2.1 million clones, with just over 90% found just once. The sequenced sample was naive CD8+ T cells from PBMCs. Receptors originate from a man aged 18 to 35 in good health. Some clones in this sample may be carry-over from other donors' samples.

V and J are TRBV29-1 and TRBJ2-1; 9 positions match TRBD2. V was clipped by 7 bases and J by 5 bases; unmatched bases: 3. The CDR3 totals 12 residues. Germline CDR1 and CDR2: SQVTM and ANQGSEA. The CDR3 bases are TGCAGCGCTGAGCGGGGGGACAATGAGCAGTTCTTC. Amino acids: CSAERGDNEQFF.

The CDR3: CASSLLGQGKNIQYF. The CDR3 DNA reads as TGTGCCAGCAGCTTGCTGGGACAGGGGAAAAACATTCAGTACTTC. V gene TRBV5-6 combines with J gene TRBJ2-4, with 10 positions matching TRBD1. V lost 1 base to trimming and J lost 4 bases; unmatched junction nucleotides: 2. The CDR3 consists of 15 residues. Germline loops: CDR1 SGHDT, CDR2 YYEEEE.

J is TRBJ1-1 and V is TRBV5-1; D is undetermined. Per the germline V gene, CDR1 is SGHRS and CDR2 is YFSETQ. The V gene lost 4 bases and the J gene lost 0 bases, with 19 bases spanning the gap. The CDR3 totals 17 residues. The CDR3 spells CASSPPQVNRLNTEAFF. The CDR3 DNA is TGCGCCAGCAGCCCCCCTCAGGTCAACAGATTGAACACTGAAGCTTTCTTT. The variable domain in full, completed from reference TRBV5-1 and TRBJ1-1, reads KAGVTQTPRYLIKTRGQQVTLSCSPISGHRSVSWYQQTPGQGLQFLFEYFSETQRNKGNFPGRFSGRQFSNSRSEMNVSTLELGDSALYLCASSPPQVNRLNTEAFFGQGTRLTVV.

Remarks on this clone: Other DNA sequences in the same sample also yield this CDR3. The chain is built from TRBV5-8 and TRBJ2-7; D unresolved. V lost 1 base, J lost 1 base, and 6 bases lay in between. Germline-derived CDR1 and CDR2 are SGHTS and YDEGEE. This CDR3 is 13 amino acids long. The CDR3 protein is CASSLLGSYEQYF. Here the CDR3 DNA reads TGTGCCAGCAGCTTGTTAGGATCCTACGAGCAGTACTTC.